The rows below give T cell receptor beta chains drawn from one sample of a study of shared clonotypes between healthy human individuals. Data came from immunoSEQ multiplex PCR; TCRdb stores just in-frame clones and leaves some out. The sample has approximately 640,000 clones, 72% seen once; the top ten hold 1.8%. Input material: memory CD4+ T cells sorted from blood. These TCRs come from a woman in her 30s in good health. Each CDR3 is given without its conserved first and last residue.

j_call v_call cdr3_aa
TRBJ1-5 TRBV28 ASSHGQGGQPQH
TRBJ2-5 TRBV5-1 ASSLGVPGRETQY
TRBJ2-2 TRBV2 ASRRASGSPGELF
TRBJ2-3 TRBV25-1 ASSDRSLDKDTQY
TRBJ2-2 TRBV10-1 ASSGGPGELF
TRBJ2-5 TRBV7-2 ASSKNQGPETQY
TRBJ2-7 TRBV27 ASSFSQGPYEQY
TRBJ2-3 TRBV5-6 ASSFRGERSTDTQY
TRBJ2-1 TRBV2 ASPSGQGEINEQF
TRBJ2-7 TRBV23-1 ASNVGRGLGEQY
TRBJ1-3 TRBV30 AWSVSGFGNTIY
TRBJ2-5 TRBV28 ASSSMGGRAETQY
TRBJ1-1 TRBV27 ASSFSEMGDAF
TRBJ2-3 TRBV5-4 ASSLGGTHTDTQY
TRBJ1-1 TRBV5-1 ASSHGTGGYSEAF
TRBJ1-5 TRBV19 ASSISVQPQH
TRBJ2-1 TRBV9 ASSVVAFSDEQF
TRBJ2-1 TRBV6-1 ASRAGGHNEQF
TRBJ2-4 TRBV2 ASSEGRTNIQY
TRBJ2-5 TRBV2 ASIWREQETQY
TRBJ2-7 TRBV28 ASTTGTLYEQY
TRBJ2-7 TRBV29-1 SVEINTYEQY
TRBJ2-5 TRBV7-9 ASSLRFGQETQY
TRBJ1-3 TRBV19 ASRLGQGYGNTIY
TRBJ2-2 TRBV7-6 ASSPSTITGELF
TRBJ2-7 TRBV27 ASSSYEQY
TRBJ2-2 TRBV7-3 ASSSQTSANTGELF
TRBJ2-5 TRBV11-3 ASSLGRGYQETQY
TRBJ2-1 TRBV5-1 ASSLESSGYNEQF
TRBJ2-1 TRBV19 ASQPPGLVNNEQF
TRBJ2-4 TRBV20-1 SASQEGVSY
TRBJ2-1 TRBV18 ASSSGTHNEQF
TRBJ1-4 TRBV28 ASCPRGFGEKLF
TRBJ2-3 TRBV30 AWINRGQSTDTQY
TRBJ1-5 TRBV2 ASNRDSNQPQH
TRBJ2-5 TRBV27 ASSPRDRGRETQY
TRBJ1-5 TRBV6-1 ASTPGARQPQH
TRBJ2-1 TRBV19 ASSVTGIANEQF
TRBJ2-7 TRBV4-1 ASSQVWTGESYEQY
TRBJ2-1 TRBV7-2 ASSQQDLRF
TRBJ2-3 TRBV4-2 ASSQERGGAGTDTQY